One and the same sample provided the 19 T cell receptor beta chains below, sequenced in a study of shared clonotypes between healthy human individuals. The assay was immunoSEQ multiplex PCR, and TCRdb's table has in-frame clones only and misses some. The sample includes hundreds of thousands of clones, nearly 98% of them seen just once. CD8 cells regarded as naive lacked CD45RO, were positively chosen for CCR7, and omitted terminally differentiated effector memory CD45RA+ cells. The sample comprised naive CD8+ T cells sorted from blood. All receptors derive from a man aged 25 to 40 in good health.

The J gene is TRBJ2-7, the V gene TRBV7-9; D call uncertain. CDR3 length equals 13 residues. V lost 1 base, J lost 2 bases, and 6 bases lay in between. CDR1 is SEHNR, CDR2 FQNEAQ, per germline (reference sequence). In DNA form, the CDR3 reads TGTGCCAGCAGCTTAGAAAGTACCTACGAGCAGTACTTC. This codes for CASSLESTYEQYF. The full variable domain, with the rest looked up from reference TRBV7-9 and TRBJ2-7, is DTGVSQNPRHKITKRGQNVTFRCDPISEHNRLYWYRQTLGQGPEFLTYFQNEAQLEKSRLLSDRFSAERPKGSFSTLEIQRTEQGDSAMYLCASSLESTYEQYFGPGTRLTVT.

This clone was observed once. This rearrangement joins TRBV7-9 to TRBJ2-1; the match to TRBD1 covers 10 bases. This CDR3 is built from 15 residues. V trimming: 4 bases; J trimming: 2 bases; junction bases outside the gene matches: 2. Germline CDR1 reads SEHNR; CDR2 reads FQNEAQ (reference sequence). The CDR3 sequence: CASSSGQGTYNEQFF. CDR3 nucleotide sequence: TGTGCCAGCAGCTCGGGACAGGGGACCTACAATGAGCAGTTCTTC.

The count of this clone is one. This rearrangement joins TRBV2 to TRBJ1-4; 8 nucleotides match TRBD1. Germline CDR1 and CDR2: SNHLY and FYNNEI. The ends lost 6 bases at V and 5 bases at J; junction bases unmatched: 5. The CDR3 covers 14 residues. The CDR3 DNA is TGTGCCAGCAGCGGACAGGGTCGCAATGAAAAACTGTTTTTT. Translation gives CASSGQGRNEKLFF.

V and J are TRBV7-7 and TRBJ2-1, with 10 bases lining up with TRBD2. V lost 4 bases to trimming and J lost 7 bases; unmatched junction nucleotides: 7. Per germline, CDR1 SSHAT and CDR2 FNYEAQ (reference sequence). This CDR3 comprises 15 residues. The CDR3 nucleotides read TGTGCCAGCAGCTCCGATCGGACTAGCGGAAATGAGCAGTTCTTC. Its protein is CASSSDRTSGNEQFF.

This chain connects TRBV2 to TRBJ2-7; 7 bases are a match to TRBD2. Trimming cost V 2 bases and J 3 bases; bases outside gene matches: 1. Germline V lookup: CDR1 SNHLY, CDR2 FYNNEI. The CDR3 runs 13 residues. The CDR3 DNA is TGTGCCAGCAGTGAATGGGGGGGCTACGAGCAGTACTTC. This sequence encodes CASSEWGGYEQYF.

This chain joins TRBV11-2 and TRBJ2-5; the match to TRBD1 covers 7 bases. Germline V gene lookup returns CDR1 SGHAT and CDR2 FQNNGV. This CDR3 is 17 amino acids long. The V segment lost 2 bases and the J segment 4 bases; nucleotides outside the gene matches: 13. The CDR3 coding sequence is TGTGCCAGCAGCTTACCCAGGGGGAAGGGGGCCAGAGAGACCCAGTACTTC. It codes for CASSLPRGKGARETQYF.

This chain joins TRBV28 and TRBJ2-2; 12 bases agree with TRBD2. The length of the CDR3 is 18 residues. The ends lost 6 bases at V and 3 bases at J; junction bases unmatched: 11. CDR1 is MDHEN, CDR2 SYDVKM, per germline. CDR3 amino acids: CASRTPRLAGVDTGELFF. CDR3 bases: TGTGCCAGCAGAACGCCCAGACTAGCGGGAGTCGACACCGGGGAGCTGTTTTTT.

The genes are TRBV7-8 and TRBJ1-5; no definite D call. The CDR3 loop spans 12 amino acids. Trimming removed 1 base at V and 5 bases at J, with 3 bases between. The germline gives CDR1 SGHVS, CDR2 FQNEAQ. The CDR3 is CASSLDYQPQHF. The CDR3 coding sequence is TGTGCCAGCAGCTTAGACTATCAGCCCCAGCATTTT. Filled out from reference TRBV7-8 and TRBJ1-5, the complete variable domain reads GAGVSQSPRYKVAKRGQDVALRCDPISGHVSLFWYQQALGQGPEFLTYFQNEAQLDKSGLPSDRFFAERPEGSVSTLKIQRTQQEDSAVYLCASSLDYQPQHFGDGTRLSIL.

The CDR3 sequence: CASSISGIGANVLTF. CDR3 coding DNA: TGTGCCAGTAGTATTTCGGGGATTGGGGCCAACGTCCTGACTTTC. The genes are TRBV19 and TRBJ2-6; D is possibly TRBD2 (5 bases). V lost 3 bases and J lost 3, with 9 bases in between. Germline values: CDR1 LNHDA, CDR2 SQIVND (reference sequence). CDR3 length equals 15 residues. The entire variable domain, with the rest obtained from reference TRBV19 and TRBJ2-6, is as follows: DGGITQSPKYLFRKEGQNVTLSCEQNLNHDAMYWYRQDPGQGLRLIYYSQIVNDFQKGDIAEGYSVSREKKESFPLTVTSAQKNPTAFYLCASSISGIGANVLTFGAGSRLTVL.

The chain employs TRBV28 and TRBJ2-1; TRBD2 agrees at 7 bases. Unmatched junction bases numbered 7, after V lost 6 bases and J lost 2 bases. Germline CDR1 MDHEN, CDR2 SYDVKM. The CDR3 sequence is 15 residues long. CDR3 DNA sequence: TGTGCCAGCAGCCCCCGGCTAGCGGCCTACAATGAGCAGTTCTTC. Translating gives CASSPRLAAYNEQFF.

This sequence joins TRBV6-6 and TRBJ2-1, with D perhaps TRBD2 (5 bases). Germline V gene lookup returns CDR1 MNHNY and CDR2 SVGAGI (reference sequence). This CDR3 has 16 amino acids. V lost 0 bases and J 9 bases, leaving 18 bases between the germline ends. The CDR3 coding sequence is TGTGCCAGCAGTTACTCGTCTGAGCGGTTGGCTTTTGAGCAGTTCTTC. This gives the protein CASSYSSERLAFEQFF.

The V call is TRBV29-1, the J call TRBJ2-1; D uncertain. The ends were cut back, 5 bases at V and 5 bases at J, with 13 bases in the middle. Germline-derived CDR1 and CDR2 are SQVTM and ANQGSEA. The CDR3 extends over 13 amino acids. For the CDR3, the DNA is TGCAGCGTTAATGGGATTGATGACAATGAGCAGTTCTTC. Its protein is CSVNGIDDNEQFF.

CDR3 in amino acids: CASSLGGAGVNYEQYF. Written as DNA, the CDR3 is TGTGCCAGCAGCTTAGGAGGGGCAGGGGTCAACTACGAGCAGTACTTC. The rearrangement joins TRBV7-9 to TRBJ2-7; tentatively, D is TRBD1 (6 bases). The CDR3 is made up of 16 amino acids. Germline loops: CDR1 SEHNR, CDR2 FQNEAQ (reference sequence). Trimming took off 1 base at V and 3 bases at J, with 16 bases between the two ends.

This sequence joins TRBV4-1 and TRBJ1-5; a weak D match, TRBD1 (6 bases). CDR3 length: 15 residues. The germline gives CDR1 MGHRA, CDR2 YSYEKL. V dropped 3 bases and J dropped 7 bases, with 16 bases sitting between them. The CDR3 coding sequence is TGCGCCAGCAGCCACAACACAGGGAGTGGGCAGCCCCAGCATTTT. It yields the protein CASSHNTGSGQPQHF.

The V gene is TRBV29-1, the J gene TRBJ2-7; no clear D gene. Germline V gene sequence: CDR1 SQVTM, CDR2 ANQGSEA. V was cut by 0 bases and J by 6 bases, with 3 bases left in between. This CDR3 spans 10 amino acids. CDR3 protein: CSVEDSEQYF. The CDR3 region has the DNA TGCAGCGTTGAAGACTCCGAGCAGTACTTC.

The CDR3 coding sequence is TGTGCCAGCAGCGCGGGGAACTCCTACGAGCAGTACTTC. This translates into CASSAGNSYEQYF. This chain links TRBV7-6 with TRBJ2-7; possibly TRBD2 for D (6 bases). V dropped 5 bases and J dropped 0 bases, with 8 bases sitting between them. CDR3 size: 13 residues. The germline V gene encodes CDR1 SGHVS and CDR2 FNYEAQ.

This clone was seen more than once but under ten times. The V and J genes are TRBV2 and TRBJ2-1; the match to TRBD2 covers 9 bases. The V and J ends lost 11 bases and 4 bases, in that order; junction bases with no gene match: 9. The CDR3 runs 14 residues. Germline V gene sequence: CDR1 SNHLY, CDR2 FYNNEI. The CDR3 DNA follows: TGTGCCTCCCTGGGGACTAGCTCTTACAATGAGCAGTTCTTC. The encoded protein is CASLGTSSYNEQFF.

The chain combines TRBV7-8 with TRBJ2-1; D may be TRBD2 (6 bases). The CDR3 has 14 amino acids. V was pared by 7 bases and J by 6 bases, with 16 bases between. Germline loops: CDR1 SGHVS, CDR2 FQNEAQ. Here the CDR3 reads CASMGNRRVNEQFF. The CDR3 bases are TGTGCCAGCATGGGTAACAGGAGGGTCAATGAGCAGTTCTTC.

V usage is TRBV11-2 and J usage is TRBJ2-7; 10 nucleotides line up with TRBD2. CDR1 SGHAT and CDR2 FQNNGV come from the germline V gene. J lost 0 bases, V lost 0 bases, and 5 bases had no gene match. This CDR3 comprises 17 residues. The CDR3 sequence is CASSLDGSGRSSYEQYF. CDR3 nucleotides: TGTGCCAGCAGCTTAGATGGTAGCGGGAGGTCCTCCTACGAGCAGTACTTC.